The sequence of this T cell receptor beta chain was determined in a study of blood T cell repertoires in COVID-19. Germline V CDR1 and CDR2: SGHDT, YYEEEE. Trimming stripped 0 bases from V and 6 bases from J, with 9 bases between. The CDR3 length is 13 residues. The authors' processing: Quantification of nucleated cells was approximated via reference gene primer amplification. Generated by immunoSEQ multiplex PCR, the TCRdb table keeps only in-frame clones and is missing some. The D gene and trimming were derived from the DNA, and the V and J assignments and clone size from that table. This table has a few hundred thousand clones, roughly 88% appearing once.

The genes are TRBV5-6 and TRBJ1-2, with unresolved D. The sample consisted of peripheral blood. This clonotype was sampled from a man aged 35-49 years who had recovered from COVID-19. The CDR3 reads CASSLGPIDGYTF. The CDR3 coding sequence is TGTGCCAGCAGCTTGGGGCCAATTGATGGCTACACCTTC.